The source of this T cell receptor beta chain is a study of cytomegalovirus exposure and HLA in healthy donors. The study, taken as a whole, reports: CMV antigen specificity was confirmed in vitro for three CMV-associated chains. As a later analysis revealed, most CMV-associated TCR beta chains appeared HLA-restricted. It was reportedly the case that the classifier diagnosed cytomegalovirus status with high specificity and sensitivity.

This clone was detected a few times. Its antigen is undetermined. Donors were ostensibly healthy at sampling, although undocumented immune exposures were probable. A multiplex PCR was run with 60 Vbeta primers and 13 Jbeta primers. Here immunoSEQ multiplex PCR was the method, and the copy in TCRdb shows in-frame clones only, minus some. The data hold 150,000 to 200,000 clones, with less than 90% observed a single time. The germline V and J ends were trimmed by 0 bases and 14 bases, with 10 bases remaining between them. This CDR3 is built from 11 residues. CDR1 and CDR2 from the germline V gene are LNHNV and YYDKDF (reference sequence).

This sequence joins TRBV15 and TRBJ2-5; tentative D call: TRBD1 (6 bases). Source material: PBMCs. The TCR originated in a man aged 25 to 40 in good health and CMV-seronegative. The CDR3 DNA is TGTGCCACCAGCAGAGATCAGGGGACCTACTTC. Translating gives CATSRDQGTYF.